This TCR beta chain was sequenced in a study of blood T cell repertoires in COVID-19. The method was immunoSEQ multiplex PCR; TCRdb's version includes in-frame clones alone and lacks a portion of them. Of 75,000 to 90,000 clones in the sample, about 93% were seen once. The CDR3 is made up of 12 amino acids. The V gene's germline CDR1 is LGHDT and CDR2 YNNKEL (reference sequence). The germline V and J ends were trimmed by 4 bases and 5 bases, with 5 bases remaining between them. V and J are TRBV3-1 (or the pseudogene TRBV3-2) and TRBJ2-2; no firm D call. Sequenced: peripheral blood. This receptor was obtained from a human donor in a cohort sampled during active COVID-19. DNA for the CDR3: TGTGCCAGCAGCCCAGTGACCGGGGAGCTGTTTTTT. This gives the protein CASSPVTGELFF.